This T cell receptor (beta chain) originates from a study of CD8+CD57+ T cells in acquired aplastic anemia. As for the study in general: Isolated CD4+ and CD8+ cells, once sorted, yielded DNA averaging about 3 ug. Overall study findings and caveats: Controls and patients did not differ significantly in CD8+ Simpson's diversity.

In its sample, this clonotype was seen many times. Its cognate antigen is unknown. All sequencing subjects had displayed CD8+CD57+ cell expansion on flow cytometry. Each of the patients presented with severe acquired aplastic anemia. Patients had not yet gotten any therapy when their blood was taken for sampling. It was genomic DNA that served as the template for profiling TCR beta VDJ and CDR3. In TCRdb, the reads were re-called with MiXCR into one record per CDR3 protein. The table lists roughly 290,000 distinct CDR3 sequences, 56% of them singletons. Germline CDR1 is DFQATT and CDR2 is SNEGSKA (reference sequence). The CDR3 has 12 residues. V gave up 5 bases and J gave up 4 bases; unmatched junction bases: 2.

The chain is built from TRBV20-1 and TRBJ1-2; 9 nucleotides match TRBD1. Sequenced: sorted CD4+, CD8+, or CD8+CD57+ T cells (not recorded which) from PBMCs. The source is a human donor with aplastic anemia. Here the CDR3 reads CSAGTGPYGYTF. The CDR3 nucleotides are TGCAGTGCTGGGACAGGGCCCTATGGCTACACCTTC.